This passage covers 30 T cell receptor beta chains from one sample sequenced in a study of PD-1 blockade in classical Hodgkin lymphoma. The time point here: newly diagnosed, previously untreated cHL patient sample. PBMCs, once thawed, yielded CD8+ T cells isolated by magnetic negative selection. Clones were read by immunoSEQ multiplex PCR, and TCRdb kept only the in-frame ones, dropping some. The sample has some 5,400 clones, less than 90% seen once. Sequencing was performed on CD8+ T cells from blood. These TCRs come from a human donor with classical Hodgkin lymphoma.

This CDR3 is CASSEGGDRHSYEQYF. In DNA form, the CDR3 reads TGTGCCAGCAGTGAAGGGGGGGACAGACACTCCTACGAGCAGTACTTC. The chain combines TRBV6-1 with TRBJ2-7, with D possibly being TRBD1 (7 bases). CDR3 length: 16 residues. Germline V lookup: CDR1 MNHNS, CDR2 SASEGT. The ends were cut back, 1 base at V and 0 bases at J, with 13 bases in the middle.

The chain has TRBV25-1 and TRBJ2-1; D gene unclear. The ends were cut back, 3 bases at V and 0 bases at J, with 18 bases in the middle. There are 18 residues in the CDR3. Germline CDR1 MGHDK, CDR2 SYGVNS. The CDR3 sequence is CASSDPSVGPPSYNEQFF. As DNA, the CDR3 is TGTGCCAGCAGTGATCCCTCTGTGGGTCCCCCCTCCTACAATGAGCAGTTCTTC.

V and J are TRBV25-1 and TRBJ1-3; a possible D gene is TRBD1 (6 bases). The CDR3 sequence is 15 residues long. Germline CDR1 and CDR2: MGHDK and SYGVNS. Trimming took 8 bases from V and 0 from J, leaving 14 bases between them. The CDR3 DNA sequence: TGTGCCAGCGAGACAGGCCCTAGCTCTGGAAACACCATATATTTT. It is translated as CASETGPSSGNTIYF.

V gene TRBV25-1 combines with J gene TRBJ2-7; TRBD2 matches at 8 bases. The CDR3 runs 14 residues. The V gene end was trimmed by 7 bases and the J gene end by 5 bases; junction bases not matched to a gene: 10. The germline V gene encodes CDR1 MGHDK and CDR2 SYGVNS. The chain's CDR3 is CASTTTSVPNEQYF. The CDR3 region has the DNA TGTGCCAGCACCACGACTAGCGTCCCCAACGAGCAGTACTTC.

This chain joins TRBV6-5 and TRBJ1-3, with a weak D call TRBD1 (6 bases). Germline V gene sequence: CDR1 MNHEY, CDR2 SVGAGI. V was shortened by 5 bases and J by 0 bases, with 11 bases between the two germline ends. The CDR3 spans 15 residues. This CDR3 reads CASSLTGLSGNTIYF. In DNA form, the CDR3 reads TGTGCCAGCAGTCTAACAGGGCTCTCTGGAAACACCATATATTTT.

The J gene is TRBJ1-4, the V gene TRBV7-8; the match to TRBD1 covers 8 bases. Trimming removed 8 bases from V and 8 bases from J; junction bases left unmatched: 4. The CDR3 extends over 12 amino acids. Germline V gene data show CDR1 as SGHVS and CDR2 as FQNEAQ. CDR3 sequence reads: CASQDRVEKLFF. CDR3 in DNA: TGTGCCAGCCAGGACAGGGTCGAAAAACTGTTTTTT.

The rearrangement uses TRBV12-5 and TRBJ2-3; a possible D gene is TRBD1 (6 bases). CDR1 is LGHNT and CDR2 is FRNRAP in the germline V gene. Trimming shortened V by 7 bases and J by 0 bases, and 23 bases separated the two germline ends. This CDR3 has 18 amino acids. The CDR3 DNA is TGTGCTAGTGCCAACACCTACCGGGACACCTCTAGCACAGATACGCAGTATTTT. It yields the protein CASANTYRDTSSTDTQYF.

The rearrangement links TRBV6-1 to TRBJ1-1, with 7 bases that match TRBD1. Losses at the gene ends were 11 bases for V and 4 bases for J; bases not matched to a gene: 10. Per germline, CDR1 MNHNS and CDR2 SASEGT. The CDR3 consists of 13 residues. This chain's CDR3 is CAGSDRESTEAFF. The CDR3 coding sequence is TGTGCCGGCTCCGACAGGGAGTCCACTGAAGCTTTCTTT.

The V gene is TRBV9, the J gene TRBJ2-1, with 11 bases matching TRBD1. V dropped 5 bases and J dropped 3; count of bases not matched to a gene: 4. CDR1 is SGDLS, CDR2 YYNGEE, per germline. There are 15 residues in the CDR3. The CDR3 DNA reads TGTGCCAGCAGTACCGGGACAGGGGGCTACAATGAGCAGTTCTTC. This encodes CASSTGTGGYNEQFF.

CDR3 residues: CASSYLAPNTGELFF. The CDR3 region has the DNA TGTGCCAGCAGTTACTTAGCTCCGAACACCGGGGAGCTGTTTTTT. The chain couples TRBV6-6 to TRBJ2-2; D is ambiguous. V lost 1 base, J lost 0 bases, and 6 bases lay in between. This CDR3 is 15 amino acids long. CDR1 MNHNY and CDR2 SVGAGI come from the germline V gene (reference sequence).

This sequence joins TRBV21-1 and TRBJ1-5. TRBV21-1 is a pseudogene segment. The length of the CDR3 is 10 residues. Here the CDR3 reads CASTGGPQHF. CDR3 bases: TGTGCCAGCACCGGGGGGCCCCAGCATTTT.

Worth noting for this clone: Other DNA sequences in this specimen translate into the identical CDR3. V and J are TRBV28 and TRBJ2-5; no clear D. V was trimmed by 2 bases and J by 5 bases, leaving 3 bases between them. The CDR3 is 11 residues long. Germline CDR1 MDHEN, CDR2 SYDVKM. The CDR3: CASSLGETQYF. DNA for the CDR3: TGTGCCAGCAGTTTAGGGGAGACCCAGTACTTC.

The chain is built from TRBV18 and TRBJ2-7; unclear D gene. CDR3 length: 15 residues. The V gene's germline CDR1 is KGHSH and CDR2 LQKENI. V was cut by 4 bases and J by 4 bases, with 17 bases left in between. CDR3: CASSHAAARVYEQYF. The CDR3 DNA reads TGTGCCAGCTCACATGCGGCGGCAAGGGTTTACGAGCAGTACTTC.

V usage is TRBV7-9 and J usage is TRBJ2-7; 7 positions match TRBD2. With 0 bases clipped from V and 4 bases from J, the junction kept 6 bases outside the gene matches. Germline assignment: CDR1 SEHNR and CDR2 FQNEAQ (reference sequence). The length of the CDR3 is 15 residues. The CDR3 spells CASSLAIGRAYEQYF. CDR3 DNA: TGTGCCAGCAGCTTAGCGATTGGGAGGGCTTACGAGCAGTACTTC.

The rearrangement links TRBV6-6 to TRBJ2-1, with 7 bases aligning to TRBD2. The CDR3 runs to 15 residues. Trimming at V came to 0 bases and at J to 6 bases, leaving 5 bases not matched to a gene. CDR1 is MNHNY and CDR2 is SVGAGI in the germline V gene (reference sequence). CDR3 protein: CASSYSAGAGNEQFF. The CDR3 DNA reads TGTGCCAGCAGTTACTCGGCGGGAGCAGGCAATGAGCAGTTCTTC.

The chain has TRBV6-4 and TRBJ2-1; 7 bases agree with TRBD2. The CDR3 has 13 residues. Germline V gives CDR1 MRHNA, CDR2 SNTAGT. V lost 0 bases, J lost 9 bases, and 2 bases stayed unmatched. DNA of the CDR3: TGTGCCAGCAGTGACTCAGGGGAGGGTGAGCAGTTCTTC. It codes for CASSDSGEGEQFF.

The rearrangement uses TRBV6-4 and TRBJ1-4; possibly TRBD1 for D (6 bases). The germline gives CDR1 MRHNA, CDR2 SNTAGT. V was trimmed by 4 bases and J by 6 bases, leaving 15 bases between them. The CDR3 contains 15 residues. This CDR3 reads CASSVGAGMDEKLFF. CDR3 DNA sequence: TGTGCCAGCAGTGTGGGGGCAGGGATGGATGAAAAACTGTTTTTT.

The CDR3 here is CASSLRVGMNTEAFF. CDR3 DNA: TGTGCCAGCAGTTTGCGGGTGGGGATGAACACTGAAGCTTTCTTT. The chain carries TRBV28 and TRBJ1-1; no reliable D call. This CDR3 is built from 15 residues. The ends were cut back, 3 bases at V and 0 bases at J, with 11 bases in the middle. Germline values: CDR1 MDHEN, CDR2 SYDVKM.

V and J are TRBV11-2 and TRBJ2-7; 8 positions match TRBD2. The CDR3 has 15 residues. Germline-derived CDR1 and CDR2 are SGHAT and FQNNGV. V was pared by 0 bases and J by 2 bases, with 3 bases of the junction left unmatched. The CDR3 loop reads CASSLDPAGAYEQYF. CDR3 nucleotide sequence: TGTGCCAGCAGCTTAGATCCAGCGGGAGCCTACGAGCAGTACTTC. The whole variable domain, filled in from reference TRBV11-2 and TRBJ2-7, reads EAGVAQSPRYKIIEKRQSVAFWCNPISGHATLYWYQQILGQGPKLLIQFQNNGVVDDSQLPKDRFSAERLKGVDSTLKIQPAKLEDSAVYLCASSLDPAGAYEQYFGPGTRLTVT.

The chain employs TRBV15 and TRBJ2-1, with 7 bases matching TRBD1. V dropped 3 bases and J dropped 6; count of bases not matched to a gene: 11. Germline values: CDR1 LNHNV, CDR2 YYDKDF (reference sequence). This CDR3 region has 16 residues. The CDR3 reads CATSSTGTDGINEQFF. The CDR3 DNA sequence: TGTGCCACCAGCAGCACTGGGACAGATGGGATCAATGAGCAGTTCTTC.

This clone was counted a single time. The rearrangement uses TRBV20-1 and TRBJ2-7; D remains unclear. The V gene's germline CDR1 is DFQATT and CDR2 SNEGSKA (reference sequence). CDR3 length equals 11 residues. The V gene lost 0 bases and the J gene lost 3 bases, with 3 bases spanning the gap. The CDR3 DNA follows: TGCAGTGCTAGAGACAACTACGAGCAGTACTTC. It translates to CSARDNYEQYF.

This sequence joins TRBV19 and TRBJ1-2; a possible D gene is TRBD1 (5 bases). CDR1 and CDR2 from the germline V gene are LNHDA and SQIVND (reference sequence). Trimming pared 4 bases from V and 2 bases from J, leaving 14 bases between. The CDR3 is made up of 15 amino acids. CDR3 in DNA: TGTGCCAGTAGTACCCCAGGGATTCCCAACTATGGCTACACCTTC. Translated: CASSTPGIPNYGYTF.

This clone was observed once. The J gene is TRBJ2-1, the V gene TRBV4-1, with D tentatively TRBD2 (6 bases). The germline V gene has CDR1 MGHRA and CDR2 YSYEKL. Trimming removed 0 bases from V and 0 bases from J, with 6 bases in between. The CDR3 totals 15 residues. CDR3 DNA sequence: TGCGCCAGCAGCCAAGACGGGAGCTCCTACAATGAGCAGTTCTTC. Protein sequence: CASSQDGSSYNEQFF.

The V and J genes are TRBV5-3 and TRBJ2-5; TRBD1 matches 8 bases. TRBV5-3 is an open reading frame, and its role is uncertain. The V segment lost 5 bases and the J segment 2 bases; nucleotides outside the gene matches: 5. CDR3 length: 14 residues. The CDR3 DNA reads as TGTGCCAGAAGGTCGGACAGGGAACAAGAGACCCAGTACTTC. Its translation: CARRSDREQETQYF.

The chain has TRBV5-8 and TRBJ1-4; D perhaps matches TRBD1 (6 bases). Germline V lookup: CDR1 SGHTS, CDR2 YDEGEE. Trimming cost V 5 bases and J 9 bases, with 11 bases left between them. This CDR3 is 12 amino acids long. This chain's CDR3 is CASRGGWKKLFF. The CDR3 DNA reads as TGTGCCAGCAGAGGGGGATGGAAAAAACTGTTTTTT.

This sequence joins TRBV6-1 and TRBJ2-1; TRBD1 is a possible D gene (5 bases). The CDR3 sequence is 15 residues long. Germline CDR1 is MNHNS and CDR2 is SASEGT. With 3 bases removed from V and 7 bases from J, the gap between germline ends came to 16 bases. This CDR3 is CASSEGRVDVNEQFF. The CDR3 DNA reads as TGTGCCAGCAGTGAGGGCAGGGTGGACGTAAATGAGCAGTTCTTC.

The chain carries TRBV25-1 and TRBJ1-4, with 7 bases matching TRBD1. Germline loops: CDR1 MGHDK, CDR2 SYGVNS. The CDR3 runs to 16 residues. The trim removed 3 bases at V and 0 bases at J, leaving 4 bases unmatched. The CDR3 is CASSEPGQPTNEKLFF. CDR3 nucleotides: TGTGCCAGCAGTGAGCCGGGACAGCCAACTAATGAAAAACTGTTTTTT.

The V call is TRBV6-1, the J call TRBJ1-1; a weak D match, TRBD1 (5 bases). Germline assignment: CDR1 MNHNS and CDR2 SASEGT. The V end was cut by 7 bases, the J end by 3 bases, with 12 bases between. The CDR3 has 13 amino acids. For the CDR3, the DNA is TGTGCCAGCAATCAACAGGCACACACTGAAGCTTTCTTT. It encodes CASNQQAHTEAFF.

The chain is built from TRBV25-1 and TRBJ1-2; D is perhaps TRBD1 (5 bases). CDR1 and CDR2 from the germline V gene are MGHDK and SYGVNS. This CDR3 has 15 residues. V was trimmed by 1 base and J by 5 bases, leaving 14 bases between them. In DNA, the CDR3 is TGTGCCAGCAGTGAATCCCGACAGAGTCAATATGGCTACACCTTC. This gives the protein CASSESRQSQYGYTF.

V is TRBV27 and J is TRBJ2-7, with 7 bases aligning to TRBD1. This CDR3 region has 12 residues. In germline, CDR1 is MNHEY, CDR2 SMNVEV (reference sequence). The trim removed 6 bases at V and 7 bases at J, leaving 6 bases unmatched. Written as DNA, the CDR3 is TGTGCCAGCAGCCGGGACAGCGGAGAGCAGTACTTC. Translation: CASSRDSGEQYF.